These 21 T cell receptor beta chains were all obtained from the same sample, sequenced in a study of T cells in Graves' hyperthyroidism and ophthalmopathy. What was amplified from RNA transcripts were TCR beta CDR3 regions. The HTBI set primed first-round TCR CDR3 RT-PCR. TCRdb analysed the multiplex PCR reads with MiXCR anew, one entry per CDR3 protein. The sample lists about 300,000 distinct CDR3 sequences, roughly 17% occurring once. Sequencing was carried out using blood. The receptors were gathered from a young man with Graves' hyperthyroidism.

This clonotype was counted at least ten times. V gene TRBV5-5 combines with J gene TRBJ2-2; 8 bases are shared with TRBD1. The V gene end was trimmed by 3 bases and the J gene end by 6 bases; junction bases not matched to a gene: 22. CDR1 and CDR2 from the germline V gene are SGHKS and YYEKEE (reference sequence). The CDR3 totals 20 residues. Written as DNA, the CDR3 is TGTGCCAGCAGCTCAGACAAACGATACAGGGGGGTATTCGGGGCCGGGGAGCTGTTTTTT. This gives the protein CASSSDKRYRGVFGAGELFF.

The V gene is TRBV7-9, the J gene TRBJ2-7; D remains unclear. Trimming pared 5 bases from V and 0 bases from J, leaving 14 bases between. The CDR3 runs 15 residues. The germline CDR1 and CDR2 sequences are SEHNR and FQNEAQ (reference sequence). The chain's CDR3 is CASSLDGTISYEQYF. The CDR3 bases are TGTGCCAGCAGCCTGGACGGAACTATCTCCTACGAGCAGTACTTC.

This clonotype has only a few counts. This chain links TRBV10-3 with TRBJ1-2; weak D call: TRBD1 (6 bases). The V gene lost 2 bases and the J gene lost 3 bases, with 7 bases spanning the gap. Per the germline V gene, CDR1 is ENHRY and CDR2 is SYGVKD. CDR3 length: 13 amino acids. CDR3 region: CAISENRDYGYTF. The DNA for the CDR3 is TGTGCCATCAGTGAGAACAGGGACTATGGCTACACCTTC.

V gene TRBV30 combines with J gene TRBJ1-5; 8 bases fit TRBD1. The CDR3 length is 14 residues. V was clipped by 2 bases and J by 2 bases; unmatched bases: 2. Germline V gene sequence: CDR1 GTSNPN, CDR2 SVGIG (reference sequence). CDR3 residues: CAWSLGQGNQPQHF. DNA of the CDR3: TGTGCCTGGAGTTTGGGACAGGGCAATCAGCCCCAGCATTTT. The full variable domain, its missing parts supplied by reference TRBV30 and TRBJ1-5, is SQTIHQWPATLVQPVGSPLSLECTVEGTSNPNLYWYRQAAGRGLQLLFYSVGIGQISSEVPQNLSASRPQDRQFILSSKKLLLSDSGFYLCAWSLGQGNQPQHFGDGTRLSIL.

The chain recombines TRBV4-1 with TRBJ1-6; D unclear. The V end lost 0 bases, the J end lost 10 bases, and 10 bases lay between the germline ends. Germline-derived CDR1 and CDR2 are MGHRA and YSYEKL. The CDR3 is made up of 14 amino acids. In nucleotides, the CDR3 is TGCGCCAGCAGCCAAGATCCAATCAACTCACCCCTCCACTTT. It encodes CASSQDPINSPLHF.

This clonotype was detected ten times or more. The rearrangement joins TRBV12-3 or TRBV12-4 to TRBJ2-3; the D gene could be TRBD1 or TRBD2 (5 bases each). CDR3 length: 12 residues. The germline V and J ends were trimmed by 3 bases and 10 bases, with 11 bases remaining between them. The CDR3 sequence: CASSLTGTSQYF. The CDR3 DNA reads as TGTGCCAGCAGTTTGACCGGGACCTCGCAGTATTTT.

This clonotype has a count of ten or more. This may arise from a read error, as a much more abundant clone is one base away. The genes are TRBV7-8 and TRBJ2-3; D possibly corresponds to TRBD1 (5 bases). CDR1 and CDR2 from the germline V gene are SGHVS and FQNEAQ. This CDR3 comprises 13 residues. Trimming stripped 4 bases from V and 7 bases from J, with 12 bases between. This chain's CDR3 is CASSSQGFHTQYF. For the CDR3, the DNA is TGTGCCAGCAGCTCCCAGGGCTTTCATACGCAGTATTTT.

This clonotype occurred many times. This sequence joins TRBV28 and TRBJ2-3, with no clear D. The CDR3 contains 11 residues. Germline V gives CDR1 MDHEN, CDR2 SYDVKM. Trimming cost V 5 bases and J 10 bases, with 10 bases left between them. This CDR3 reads CASSPGHAQYF. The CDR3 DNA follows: TGTGCCAGCAGTCCCGGCCATGCGCAGTATTTT.

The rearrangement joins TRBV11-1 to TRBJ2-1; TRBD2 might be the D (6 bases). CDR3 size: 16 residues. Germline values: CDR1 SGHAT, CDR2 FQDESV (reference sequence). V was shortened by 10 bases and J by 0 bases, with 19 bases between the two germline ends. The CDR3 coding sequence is TGTGCCACCAGGGACTCCATCGGGGGCTCCTACAATGAGCAGTTCTTC. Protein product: CATRDSIGGSYNEQFF. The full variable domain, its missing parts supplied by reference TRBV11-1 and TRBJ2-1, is EAEVAQSPRYKITEKSQAVAFWCDPISGHATLYWYRQILGQGPELLVQFQDESVVDDSQLPKDRFSAERLKGVDSTLKIQPAELGDSAMYLCATRDSIGGSYNEQFFGPGTRLTVL.

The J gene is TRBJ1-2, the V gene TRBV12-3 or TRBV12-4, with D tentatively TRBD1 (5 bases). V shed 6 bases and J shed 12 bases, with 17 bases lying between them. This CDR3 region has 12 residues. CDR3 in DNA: TGTGCCAGCAGGGGGGGTGGGGGGGTGGACACCTTC. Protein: CASRGGGGVDTF.

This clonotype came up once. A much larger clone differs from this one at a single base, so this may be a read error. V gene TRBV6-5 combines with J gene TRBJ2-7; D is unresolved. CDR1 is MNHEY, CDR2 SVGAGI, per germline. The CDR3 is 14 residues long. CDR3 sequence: CASSHSARTYEQYF. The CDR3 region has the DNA TGTGCCAGCAGTCACTCGGCTCGAACCTACGAGCAGTACTTC.

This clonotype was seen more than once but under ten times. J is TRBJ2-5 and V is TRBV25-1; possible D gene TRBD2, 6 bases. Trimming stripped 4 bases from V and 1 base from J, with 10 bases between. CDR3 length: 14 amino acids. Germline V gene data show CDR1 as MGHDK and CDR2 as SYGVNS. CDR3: CASSGGAIQETQYF. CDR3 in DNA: TGTGCCAGCAGTGGCGGGGCAATCCAAGAGACCCAGTACTTC. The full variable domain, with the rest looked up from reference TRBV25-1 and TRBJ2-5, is EADIYQTPRYLVIGTGKKITLECSQTMGHDKMYWYQQDPGMELHLIHYSYGVNSTEKGDLSSESTVSRIRTEHFPLTLESARPSHTSQYLCASSGGAIQETQYFGPGTRLLVL.

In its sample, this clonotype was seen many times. For the CDR3, the DNA is TGTGCCAGCAGTGGGGACAGGAGCCATAATTCACCCCTCCACTTT. Translating gives CASSGDRSHNSPLHF. The chain carries TRBV12-3 or TRBV12-4 and TRBJ1-6; TRBD1 matches at 8 bases. The CDR3 sequence is 15 residues long. J gave up 5 bases and V 5 bases, and 5 bases lay outside the gene matches.

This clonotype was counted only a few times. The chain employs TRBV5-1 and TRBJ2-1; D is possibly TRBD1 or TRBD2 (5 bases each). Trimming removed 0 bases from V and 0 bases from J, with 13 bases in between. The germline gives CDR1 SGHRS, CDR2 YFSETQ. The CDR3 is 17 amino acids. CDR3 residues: CASSLDPFGGSYNEQFF. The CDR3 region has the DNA TGCGCCAGCAGCTTGGATCCTTTTGGGGGCTCCTACAATGAGCAGTTCTTC.

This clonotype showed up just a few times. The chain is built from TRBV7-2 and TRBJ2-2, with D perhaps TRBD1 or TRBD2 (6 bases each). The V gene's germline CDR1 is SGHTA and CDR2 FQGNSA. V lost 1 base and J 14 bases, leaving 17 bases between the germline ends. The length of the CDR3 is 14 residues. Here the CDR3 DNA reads TGTGCCAGCAGCTTAGGTCGGGGGCACGTCGATCTGTTTTTT. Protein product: CASSLGRGHVDLFF. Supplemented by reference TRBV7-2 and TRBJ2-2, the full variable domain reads GAGVSQSPSNKVTEKGKDVELRCDPISGHTALYWYRQSLGQGLEFLIYFQGNSAPDKSGLPSDRFSAERTGGSVSTLTIQRTQQEDSAVYLCASSLGRGHVDLFFGEGSRLTVL.

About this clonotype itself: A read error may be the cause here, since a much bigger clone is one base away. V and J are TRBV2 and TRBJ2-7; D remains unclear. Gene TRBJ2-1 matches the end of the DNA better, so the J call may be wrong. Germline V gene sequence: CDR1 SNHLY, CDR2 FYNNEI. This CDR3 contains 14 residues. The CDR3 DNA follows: TGTGCCAGCAATAGGCAGACCCTCCCCTACGAGCAGTTCTTC. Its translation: CASNRQTLPYEQFF.

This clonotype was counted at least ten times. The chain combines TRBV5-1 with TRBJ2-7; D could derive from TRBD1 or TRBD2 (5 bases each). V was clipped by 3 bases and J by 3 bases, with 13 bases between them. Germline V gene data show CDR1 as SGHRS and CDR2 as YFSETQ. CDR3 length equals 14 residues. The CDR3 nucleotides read TGCGCCAGCAGCTCGGGACGGAGTTACTACGAGCAGTACTTC. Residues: CASSSGRSYYEQYF.

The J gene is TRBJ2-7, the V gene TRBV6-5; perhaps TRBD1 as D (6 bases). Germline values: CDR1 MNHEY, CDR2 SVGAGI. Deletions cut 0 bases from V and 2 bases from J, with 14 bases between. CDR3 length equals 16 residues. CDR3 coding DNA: TGTGCCAGCAGTTACTCAACTATAGGGGGTACCTACGAGCAGTACTTC. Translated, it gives CASSYSTIGGTYEQYF.

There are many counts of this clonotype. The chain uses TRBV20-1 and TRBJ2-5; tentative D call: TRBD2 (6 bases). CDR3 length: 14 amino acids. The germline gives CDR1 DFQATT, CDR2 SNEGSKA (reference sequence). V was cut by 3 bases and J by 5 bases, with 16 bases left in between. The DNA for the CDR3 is TGCAGTGCTAGTTTGGACTCTAGCGTTGAGACCCAGTACTTC. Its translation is CSASLDSSVETQYF.

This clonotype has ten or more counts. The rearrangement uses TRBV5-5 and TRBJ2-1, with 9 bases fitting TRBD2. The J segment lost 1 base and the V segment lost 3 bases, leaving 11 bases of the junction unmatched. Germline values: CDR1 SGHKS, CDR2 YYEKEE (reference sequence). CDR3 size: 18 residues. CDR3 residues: CASSSLSGSGRSYNEQFF. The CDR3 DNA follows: TGTGCCAGCAGCTCATTAAGCGGTAGCGGGAGATCCTACAATGAGCAGTTCTTC.

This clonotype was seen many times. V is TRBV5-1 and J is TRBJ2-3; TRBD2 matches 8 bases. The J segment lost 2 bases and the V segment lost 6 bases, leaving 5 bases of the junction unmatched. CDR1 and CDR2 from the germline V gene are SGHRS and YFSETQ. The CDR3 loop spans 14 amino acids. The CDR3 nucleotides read TGCGCCAGCACTCCAGCGGGAGACACAGATACGCAGTATTTT. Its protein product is CASTPAGDTDTQYF.